Detailed here is one TCR beta chain. Its antigen remains unidentified. This entry is derived from a study of T cell responses to AZD1222 COVID-19 vaccine. Study findings and constraints: CD4 TCRs linked to vaccination spanned spike, dominating at 160-218 and 743-854. Just a handful of AZD1222 recipients were seropositive at baseline.

This CDR3 contains 15 residues. Germline V CDR1 and CDR2: LNHDA, SQIVND (reference sequence). Deletions cut 4 bases from V and 4 bases from J, with 16 bases between. Second doses were pooled across both intervals (about 4 or about 12 weeks). Here immunoSEQ multiplex PCR was the method, and the copy in TCRdb shows in-frame clones only, minus some. The table shows more than 80,000 clones, with less than 95% occurring only once. This TCR was sampled from an adult who received the AZD1222 COVID-19 vaccine. The specimen was peripheral blood, collected 28 days after the second AZD1222 dose. The chain has TRBV19 and TRBJ1-1; D is possibly TRBD1 (5 bases). The CDR3, as DNA: TGTGCCAGTAGTACCCCCCCCGGGGCCAGCACTGAAGCTTTCTTT. Translation gives CASSTPPGASTEAFF.